This T cell receptor (beta chain) appears in the sequencing data of a study of T cell responses to AZD1222 COVID-19 vaccine. Note on this clone: Its specificity is unknown.

Study-wide results and limits: The study sampled repertoires only after the peak T cell response. Targeting of unmutated variant regions was reportedly seen in nearly half of spike-specific TCRs. Only a handful of AZD1222 recipients tested seropositive at baseline. When two AZD1222 doses had been given, Spike-specific TCR breadth and depth rose.

Trimming took off 4 bases at V and 6 bases at J, with 11 bases between the two ends. This CDR3 region has 13 residues. Germline V gives CDR1 SNHLY, CDR2 FYNNEI. The repertoire was sequenced with immunoSEQ multiplex PCR; TCRdb's copy has only in-frame clones and lacks some. The sample lists over 100,000 clones; 85% to 90% were seen once. The specimen was peripheral blood, collected on day 0 of AZD1222 vaccination. The chain couples TRBV2 to TRBJ2-3, with no clear D. This receptor was taken from an adult in good health. The CDR3 DNA is TGTGCCAGCAGTGGTGTGGTGGCGGATACGCAGTATTTT. Its protein is CASSGVVADTQYF.